This record concerns one T cell receptor beta chain sequence. Authors' data handling: Counts of nucleated cells, estimated from reference gene primer amplification, were obtained. Profiled with immunoSEQ multiplex PCR; TCRdb holds only in-frame clones, not every one. V and J calls and clone size are those listed in that table; D and trimming were worked out from the DNA. The table shows roughly 380,000 clones, with roughly 85% occurring only once. The data were taken from a study of blood T cell repertoires in COVID-19. Study-level background: Spain, Italy and the United States supplied samples that represented acute and convalescent COVID-19. From T cells, B-cell-depleted T cells, or PBMCs came the material, which was cDNA or gDNA.

The V gene's germline CDR1 is LNHDA and CDR2 SQIVND (reference sequence). Trimming removed 3 bases from V and 0 bases from J, with 20 bases in between. CDR3 length: 19 amino acids. The origin of this receptor is a woman aged 18-29 years with acute or convalescent COVID-19. The chain has TRBV19 and TRBJ2-2, with D maybe TRBD2 (6 bases). Sequencing was carried out using peripheral blood. The CDR3 DNA reads as TGTGCCAGTAGTATGACAGCGGGCGGGGCAATCACGAACACCGGGGAGCTGTTTTTT. It translates to CASSMTAGGAITNTGELFF.